The clone carrying this T cell receptor beta chain was seen many times. From the PCR reads, TCRdb called clonotypes with MiXCR, one entry per CDR3 protein. The profile shows some 70,000 distinct CDR3 sequences, about a sixth of them singletons. The data were taken from a study of molecular identifiers for immune sequencing clone quantification. Germline V lookup: CDR1 MDHEN, CDR2 SYDVKM. The CDR3 consists of 20 residues. V gave up 2 bases and J gave up 0 bases; unmatched junction bases: 12. The receptor comes from a human donor in good health. Some libraries in this study had Jurkat cell RNA spiked in. The rearrangement joins TRBV28 to TRBJ2-3; 12 bases align to TRBD2. Material: naive CD8+ T cells from blood, with Jurkat cell RNA spiked in. As for subset: FACS-sorted CD8+CD4-CCR7+CD45RA+ naive T cells. CDR3 coding DNA: TGTGCCAGCAGTTTACTCCTAGCGGGAGGGGAATTGTCTAGCACAGATACGCAGTATTTT. This translates into CASSLLLAGGELSSTDTQYF.